The clone carrying this T cell receptor (beta chain) was picked up many times. The target antigen is unknown. These data originate in a study of T cell repertoires in cytomegalovirus infection. Background on the study: TCR beta signatures that were public indicated CMV infection and matching HLA type. Whole-study results and caveats: Dominant in the ex vivo response were TCR beta clonotypes restricted by HLA-C and specific for CMV. Of the TCR beta families, the public ones yielded a cumulative frequency that identified carriers of CMV plus the relevant HLA.

One entry per CDR3 protein results from TCRdb running MiXCR on the reads. Altogether 200,000 to 250,000 distinct CDR3 sequences are present, approximately 6.7% being singletons, with the ten largest covering 5.5% to 8%. The sample consisted of PBMCs. The sequence came from a human donor in good health (CMV status not recorded). Some clones in this sample may be carry-over from other donors' samples.

CDR3 coding DNA: TGTGCCAGCAGGTACCCAGGGATCGCTGAAGCTTTCTTT. Translating it yields CASRYPGIAEAFF. The chain combines TRBV6-1 with TRBJ1-1, with D tentatively TRBD1 (5 bases). Between the trimmed V and J ends, which lost 6 bases and 6 bases, there was a span of 14 bases. The CDR3 length is 13 residues. Germline CDR1 is MNHNS and CDR2 is SASEGT.